This T cell receptor (beta chain) was identified during a study of T cell responses to AZD1222 COVID-19 vaccine. This clone was observed a single time. Its antigen is still unknown. Unmatched junction bases numbered 4, after V lost 0 bases and J lost 1 base. Germline-derived CDR1 and CDR2 are SGHDT and YYEEEE. The CDR3 loop spans 16 amino acids. Sequencing used immunoSEQ multiplex PCR; TCRdb keeps in-frame clones, though not all of them. This sample yields 150,000 to 200,000 clones, of which around 92% are seen a single time; around 0.9% belongs to the top ten. Broader study findings: Females made up more of the donors, who were largely white British, and clonal diversity may have come out too low. Vaccination with two AZD1222 doses was followed by a rise in Spike-specific TCR breadth and depth. Of the AZD1222 recipients, only 5 to 7 were seropositive at baseline. Among spike-specific TCRs, nearly half reportedly target unmutated variant regions.

The starting material was peripheral blood, obtained on day 0 of AZD1222 vaccination. The sequence came from an adult in good health. J is TRBJ1-2 and V is TRBV5-6; 9 bases are shared with TRBD1. The CDR3 nucleotides read TGTGCCAGCAGCTTGGTGGGACAGGGTGATAACTATGGCTACACCTTC. Translation gives CASSLVGQGDNYGYTF.